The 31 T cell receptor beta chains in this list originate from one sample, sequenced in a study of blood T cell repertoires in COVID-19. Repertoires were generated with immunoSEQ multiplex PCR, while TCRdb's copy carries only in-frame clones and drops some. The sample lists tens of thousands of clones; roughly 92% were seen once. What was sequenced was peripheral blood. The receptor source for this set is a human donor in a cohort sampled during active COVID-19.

CDR3 bases: TGTGCCAGCAGCCCCGGGGGGGGAGTCTATGGCTACACCTTC. Translated, it gives CASSPGGGVYGYTF. This chain uses TRBV28 with TRBJ1-2; possible D gene TRBD1, 5 bases. The CDR3 has 14 amino acids. CDR1 and CDR2 from the germline V gene are MDHEN and SYDVKM. V was cut by 6 bases and J by 4 bases, with 15 bases left in between.

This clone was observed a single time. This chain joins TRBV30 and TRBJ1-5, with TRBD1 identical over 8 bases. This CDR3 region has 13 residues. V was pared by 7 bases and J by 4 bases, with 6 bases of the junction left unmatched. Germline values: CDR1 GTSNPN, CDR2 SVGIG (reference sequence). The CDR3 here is CAYSRDRNQPQHF. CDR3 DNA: TGTGCCTATTCCCGGGACAGGAATCAGCCCCAGCATTTT.

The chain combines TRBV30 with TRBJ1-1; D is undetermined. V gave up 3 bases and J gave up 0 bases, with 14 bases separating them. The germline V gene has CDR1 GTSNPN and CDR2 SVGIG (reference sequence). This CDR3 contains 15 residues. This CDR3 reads CAWRYGPTMNTEAFF. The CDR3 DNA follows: TGTGCCTGGAGGTACGGGCCGACTATGAACACTGAAGCTTTCTTT.

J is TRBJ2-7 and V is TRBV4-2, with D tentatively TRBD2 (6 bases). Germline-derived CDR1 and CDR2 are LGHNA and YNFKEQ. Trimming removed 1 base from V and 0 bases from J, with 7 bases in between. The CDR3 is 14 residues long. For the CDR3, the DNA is TGTGCCAGCAGCCAAGGCGGGATCTCCTACGAGCAGTACTTC. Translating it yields CASSQGGISYEQYF.

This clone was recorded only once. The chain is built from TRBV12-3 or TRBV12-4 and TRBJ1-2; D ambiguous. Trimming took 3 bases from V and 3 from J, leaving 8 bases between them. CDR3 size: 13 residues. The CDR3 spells CASSFNTYYGYTF. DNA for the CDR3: TGTGCCAGCAGTTTTAACACGTACTATGGCTACACCTTC.

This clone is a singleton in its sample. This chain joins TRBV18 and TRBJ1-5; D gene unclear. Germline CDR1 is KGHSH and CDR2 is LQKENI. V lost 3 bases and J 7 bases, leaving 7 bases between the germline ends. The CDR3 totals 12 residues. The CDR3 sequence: CASSPGDQPQHF. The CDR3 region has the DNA TGTGCCAGCTCACCGGGAGACCAGCCCCAGCATTTT.

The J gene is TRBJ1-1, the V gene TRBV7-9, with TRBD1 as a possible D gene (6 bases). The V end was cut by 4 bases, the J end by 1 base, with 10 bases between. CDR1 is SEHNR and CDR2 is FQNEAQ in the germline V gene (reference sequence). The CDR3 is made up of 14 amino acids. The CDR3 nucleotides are TGTGCCAGCAGCTCTTACAGGGCGAACACTGAAGCTTTCTTT. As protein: CASSSYRANTEAFF.

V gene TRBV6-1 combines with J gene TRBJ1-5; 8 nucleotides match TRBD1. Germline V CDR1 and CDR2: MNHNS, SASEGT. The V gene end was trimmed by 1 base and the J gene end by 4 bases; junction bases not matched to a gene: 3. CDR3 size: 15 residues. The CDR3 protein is CASSEVGQGNQPQHF. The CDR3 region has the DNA TGTGCCAGCAGTGAAGTTGGACAGGGAAATCAGCCCCAGCATTTT.

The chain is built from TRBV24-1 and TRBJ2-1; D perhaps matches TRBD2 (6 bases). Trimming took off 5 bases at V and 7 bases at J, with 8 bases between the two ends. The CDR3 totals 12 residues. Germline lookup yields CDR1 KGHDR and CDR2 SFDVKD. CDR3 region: CATSAEGNEQFF. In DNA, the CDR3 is TGTGCCACCAGTGCGGAGGGGAATGAGCAGTTCTTC.

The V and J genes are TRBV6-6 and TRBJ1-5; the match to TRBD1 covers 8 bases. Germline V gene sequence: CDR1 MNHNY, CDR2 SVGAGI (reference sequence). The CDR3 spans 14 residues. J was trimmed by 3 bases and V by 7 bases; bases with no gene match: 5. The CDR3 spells CASTDRGPNQPQHF. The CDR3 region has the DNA TGTGCCAGCACCGACAGGGGCCCCAATCAGCCCCAGCATTTT.

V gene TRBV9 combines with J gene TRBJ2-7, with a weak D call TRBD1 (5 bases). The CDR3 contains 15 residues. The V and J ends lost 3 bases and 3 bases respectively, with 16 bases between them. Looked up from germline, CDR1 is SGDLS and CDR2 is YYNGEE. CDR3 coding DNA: TGTGCCAGCAGCGCGGAGACAGATCCTTTCTACGAGCAGTACTTC. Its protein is CASSAETDPFYEQYF.

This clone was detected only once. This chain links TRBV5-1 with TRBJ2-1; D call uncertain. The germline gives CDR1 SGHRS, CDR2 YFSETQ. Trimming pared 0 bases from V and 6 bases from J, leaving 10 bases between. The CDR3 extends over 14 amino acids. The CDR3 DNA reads TGCGCCAGCAGCTTGGATTCCGACATCAATGAGCAGTTCTTC. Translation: CASSLDSDINEQFF.

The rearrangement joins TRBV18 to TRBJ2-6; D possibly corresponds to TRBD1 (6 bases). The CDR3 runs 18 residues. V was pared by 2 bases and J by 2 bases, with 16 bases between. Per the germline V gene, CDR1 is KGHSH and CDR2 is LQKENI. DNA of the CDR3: TGTGCCAGCTCACCAACAGGGACGAATTCACCTGGGGCCAACGTCCTGACTTTC. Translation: CASSPTGTNSPGANVLTF.

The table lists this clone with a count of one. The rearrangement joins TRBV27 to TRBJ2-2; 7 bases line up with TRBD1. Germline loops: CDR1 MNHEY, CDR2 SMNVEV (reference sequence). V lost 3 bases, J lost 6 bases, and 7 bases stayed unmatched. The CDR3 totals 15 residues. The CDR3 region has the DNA TGTGCCAGCAGTTTCGGGACAGACGCCTCCGGGGAGCTGTTTTTT. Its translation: CASSFGTDASGELFF.

The CDR3 DNA follows: TGCGCCAGCAGCTTGAACCCGGCGGGAAACACCGGGGAGCTGTTTTTT. Its translation is CASSLNPAGNTGELFF. This chain uses TRBV5-1 with TRBJ2-2; maybe TRBD2 (6 bases). V lost 1 base to trimming and J lost 2 bases, with 12 bases between them. The CDR3 has 16 residues. In germline, CDR1 is SGHRS, CDR2 YFSETQ.

CDR3 DNA: TGTGCCACCAGCAGGAAGATGGGACAGGGATTGGGGATAGGCTACACCTTC. This encodes CATSRKMGQGLGIGYTF. The chain uses TRBV15 and TRBJ1-2; TRBD1 matches at 9 bases. V trimming: 3 bases; J trimming: 8 bases; junction bases outside the gene matches: 16. Germline values: CDR1 LNHNV, CDR2 YYDKDF (reference sequence). CDR3 length: 17 amino acids.

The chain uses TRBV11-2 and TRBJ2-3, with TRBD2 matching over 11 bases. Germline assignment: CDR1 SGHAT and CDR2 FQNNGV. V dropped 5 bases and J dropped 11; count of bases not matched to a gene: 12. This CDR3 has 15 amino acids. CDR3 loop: CASSPLAGGPGGQYF. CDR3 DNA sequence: TGTGCCAGCAGCCCCTTAGCGGGAGGGCCGGGCGGGCAGTATTTT.

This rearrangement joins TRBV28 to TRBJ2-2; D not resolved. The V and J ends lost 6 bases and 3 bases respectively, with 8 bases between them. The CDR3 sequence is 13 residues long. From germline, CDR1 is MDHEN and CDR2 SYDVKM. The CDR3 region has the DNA TGTGCCAGCAGCCGGGTCCACACCGGGGAGCTGTTTTTT. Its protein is CASSRVHTGELFF.

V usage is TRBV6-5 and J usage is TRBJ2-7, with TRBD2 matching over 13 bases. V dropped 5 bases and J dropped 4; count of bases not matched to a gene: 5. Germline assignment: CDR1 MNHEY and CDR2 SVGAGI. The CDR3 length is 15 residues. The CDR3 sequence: CASSHTSGRGYEQYF. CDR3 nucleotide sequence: TGTGCCAGCAGTCACACTAGCGGGAGGGGGTACGAGCAGTACTTC.

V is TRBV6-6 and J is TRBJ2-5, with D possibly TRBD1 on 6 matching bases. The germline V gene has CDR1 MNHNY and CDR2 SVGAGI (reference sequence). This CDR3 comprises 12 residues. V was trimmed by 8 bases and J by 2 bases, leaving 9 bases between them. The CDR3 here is CASGQIQETQYF. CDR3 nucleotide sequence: TGTGCCAGCGGACAGATACAAGAGACCCAGTACTTC.

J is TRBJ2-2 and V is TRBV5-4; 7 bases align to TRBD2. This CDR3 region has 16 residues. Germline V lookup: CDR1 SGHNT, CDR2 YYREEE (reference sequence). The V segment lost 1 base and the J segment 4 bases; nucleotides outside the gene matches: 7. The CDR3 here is CASSLWRGSSTGELFF. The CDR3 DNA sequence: TGTGCCAGCAGCTTGTGGCGCGGGAGCAGCACCGGGGAGCTGTTTTTT. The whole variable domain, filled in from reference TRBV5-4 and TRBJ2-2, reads ETGVTQSPTHLIKTRGQQVTLRCSSQSGHNTVSWYQQALGQGPQFIFQYYREEENGRGNFPPRFSGLQFPNYSSELNVNALELDDSALYLCASSLWRGSSTGELFFGEGSRLTVL.

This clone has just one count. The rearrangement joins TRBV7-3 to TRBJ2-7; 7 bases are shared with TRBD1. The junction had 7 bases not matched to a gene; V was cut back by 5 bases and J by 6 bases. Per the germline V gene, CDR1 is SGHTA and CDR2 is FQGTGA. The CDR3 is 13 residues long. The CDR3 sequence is CASSVTGVGEQYF. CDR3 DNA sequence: TGTGCCAGCAGCGTCACAGGGGTCGGCGAGCAGTACTTC.

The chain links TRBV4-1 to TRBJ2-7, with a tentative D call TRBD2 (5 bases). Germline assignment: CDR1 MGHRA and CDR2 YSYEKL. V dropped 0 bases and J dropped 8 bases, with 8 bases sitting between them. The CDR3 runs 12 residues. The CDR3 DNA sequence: TGCGCCAGCAGCCAAGATCCCGGGAAGCAGTACTTC. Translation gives CASSQDPGKQYF.

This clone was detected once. In DNA form, the CDR3 reads TGTGCCAGTAGTCCAAGAGGGTATGCGAACACCGGGGAGCTGTTTTTT. Its translation is CASSPRGYANTGELFF. V and J are TRBV19 and TRBJ2-2, with D maybe TRBD2 (5 bases). Germline CDR1 and CDR2: LNHDA and SQIVND (reference sequence). V was shortened by 5 bases and J by 0 bases, with 13 bases between the two germline ends. The CDR3 length is 16 residues.

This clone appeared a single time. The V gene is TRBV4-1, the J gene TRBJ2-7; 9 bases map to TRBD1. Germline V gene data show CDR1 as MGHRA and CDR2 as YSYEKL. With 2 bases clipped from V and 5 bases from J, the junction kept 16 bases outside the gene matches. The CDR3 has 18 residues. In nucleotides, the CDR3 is TGCGCCAGCAGCCAAACCGTGCGTCGTAGGGGACAGGGTGACGAGCAGTACTTC. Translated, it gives CASSQTVRRRGQGDEQYF.

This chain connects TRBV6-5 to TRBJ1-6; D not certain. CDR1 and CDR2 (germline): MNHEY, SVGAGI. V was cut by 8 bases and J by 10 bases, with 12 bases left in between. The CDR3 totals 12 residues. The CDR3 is CASHAAGSPLHF. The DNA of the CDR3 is TGTGCCAGCCACGCGGCGGGCTCACCCCTCCACTTT.

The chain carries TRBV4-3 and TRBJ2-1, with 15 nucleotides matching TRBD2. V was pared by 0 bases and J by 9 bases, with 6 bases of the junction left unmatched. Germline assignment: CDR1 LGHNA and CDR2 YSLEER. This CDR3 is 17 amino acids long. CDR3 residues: CASSQDWTSGRAAEQFF. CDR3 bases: TGCGCCAGCAGCCAAGACTGGACTAGCGGGAGGGCGGCTGAGCAGTTCTTC.

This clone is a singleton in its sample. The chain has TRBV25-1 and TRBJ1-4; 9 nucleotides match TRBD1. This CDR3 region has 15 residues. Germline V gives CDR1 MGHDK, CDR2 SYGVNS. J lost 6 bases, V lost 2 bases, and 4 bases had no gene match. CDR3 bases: TGTGCCAGCAGTGAAGGACAGGGGCAATATGAAAAACTGTTTTTT. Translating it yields CASSEGQGQYEKLFF.

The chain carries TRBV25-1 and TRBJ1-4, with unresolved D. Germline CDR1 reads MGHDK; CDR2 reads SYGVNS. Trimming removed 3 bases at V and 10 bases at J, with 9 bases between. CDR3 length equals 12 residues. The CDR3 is CASSDGVRKLFF. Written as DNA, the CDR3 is TGTGCCAGCAGTGACGGGGTACGAAAACTGTTTTTT.

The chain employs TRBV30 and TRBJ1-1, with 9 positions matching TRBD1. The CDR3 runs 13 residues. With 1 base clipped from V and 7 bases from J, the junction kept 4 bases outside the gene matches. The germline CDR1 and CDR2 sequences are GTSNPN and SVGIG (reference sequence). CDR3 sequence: CAWSGWTGDEAFF. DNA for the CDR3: TGTGCCTGGAGTGGCTGGACAGGGGATGAAGCTTTCTTT.

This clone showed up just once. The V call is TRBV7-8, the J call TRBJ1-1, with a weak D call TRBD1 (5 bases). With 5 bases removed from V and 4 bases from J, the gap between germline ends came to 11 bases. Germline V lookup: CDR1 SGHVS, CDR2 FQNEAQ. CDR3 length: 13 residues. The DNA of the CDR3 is TGTGCCAGCAGCATCGCGGGGGGCACTGAAGCTTTCTTT. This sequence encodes CASSIAGGTEAFF.